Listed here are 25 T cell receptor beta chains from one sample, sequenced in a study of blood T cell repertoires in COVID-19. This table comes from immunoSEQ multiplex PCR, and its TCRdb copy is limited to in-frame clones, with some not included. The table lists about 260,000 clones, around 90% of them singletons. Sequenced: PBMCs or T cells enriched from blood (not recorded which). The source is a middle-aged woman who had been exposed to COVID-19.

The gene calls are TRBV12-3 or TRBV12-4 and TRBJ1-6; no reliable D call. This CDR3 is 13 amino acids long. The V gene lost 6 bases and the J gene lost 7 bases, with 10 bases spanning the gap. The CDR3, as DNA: TGTGCCAGCAGCGGACGGGGAAATTCACCCCTCCACTTT. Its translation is CASSGRGNSPLHF.

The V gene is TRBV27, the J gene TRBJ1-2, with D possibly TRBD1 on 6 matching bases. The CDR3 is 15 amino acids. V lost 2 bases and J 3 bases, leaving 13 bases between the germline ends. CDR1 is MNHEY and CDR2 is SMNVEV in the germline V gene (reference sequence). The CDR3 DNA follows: TGTGCCAGCAGTTTAGGGGGAGGGGGGCACTATGGCTACACCTTC. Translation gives CASSLGGGGHYGYTF.

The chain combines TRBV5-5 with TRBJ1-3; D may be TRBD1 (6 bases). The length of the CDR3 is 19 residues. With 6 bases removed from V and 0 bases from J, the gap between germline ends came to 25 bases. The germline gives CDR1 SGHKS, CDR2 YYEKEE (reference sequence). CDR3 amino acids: CASTTHVAGARSSGNTIYF. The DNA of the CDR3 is TGTGCCAGCACGACCCACGTGGCAGGGGCTAGAAGCTCTGGAAACACCATATATTTT.

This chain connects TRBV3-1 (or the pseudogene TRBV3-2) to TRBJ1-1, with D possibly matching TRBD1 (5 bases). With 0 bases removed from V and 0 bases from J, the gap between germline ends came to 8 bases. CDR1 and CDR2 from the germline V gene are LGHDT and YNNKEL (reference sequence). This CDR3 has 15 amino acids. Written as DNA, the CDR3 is TGTGCCAGCAGCCAAGAGCCAGGGATGAACACTGAAGCTTTCTTT. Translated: CASSQEPGMNTEAFF.

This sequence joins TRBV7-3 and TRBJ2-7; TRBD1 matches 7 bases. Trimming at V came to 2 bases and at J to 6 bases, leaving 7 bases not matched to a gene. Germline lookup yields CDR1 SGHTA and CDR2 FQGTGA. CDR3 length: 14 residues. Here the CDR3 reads CASSLQGVSSEQYF. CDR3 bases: TGTGCCAGCAGCTTACAGGGGGTGTCGAGCGAGCAGTACTTC.

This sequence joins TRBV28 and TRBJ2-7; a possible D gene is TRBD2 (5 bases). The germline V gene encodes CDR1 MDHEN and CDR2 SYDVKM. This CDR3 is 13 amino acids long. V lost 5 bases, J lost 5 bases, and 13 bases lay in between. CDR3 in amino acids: CASSQLDDHEQYV. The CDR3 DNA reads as TGTGCCAGCAGTCAACTAGACGACCACGAGCAGTACGTC.

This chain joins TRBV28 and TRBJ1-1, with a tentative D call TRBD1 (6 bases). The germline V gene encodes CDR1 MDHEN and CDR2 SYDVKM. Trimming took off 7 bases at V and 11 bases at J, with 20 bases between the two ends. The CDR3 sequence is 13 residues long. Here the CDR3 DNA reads TGTGCCAGCACTCCGACAGGTTGGGATGGGGCTTTCTTT. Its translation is CASTPTGWDGAFF.

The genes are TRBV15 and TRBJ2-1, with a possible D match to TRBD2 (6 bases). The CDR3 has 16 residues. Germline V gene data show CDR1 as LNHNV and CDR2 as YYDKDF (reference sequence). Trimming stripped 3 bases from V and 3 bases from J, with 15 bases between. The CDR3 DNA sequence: TGTGCCACCAGCAGCCCGACTATCGGGGGCTACAATGAGCAGTTCTTC. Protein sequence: CATSSPTIGGYNEQFF.

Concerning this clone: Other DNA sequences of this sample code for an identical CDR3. CDR3 in DNA: TGCGCCAGCAGCCCCGGACTAGCGGGGGGCAATGAGCAGTTCTTC. Encoded protein: CASSPGLAGGNEQFF. The chain has TRBV5-1 and TRBJ2-1, with TRBD2 matching over 14 bases. Germline trimming cut 4 bases from V and 6 bases from J; bases unmatched to any gene: 3. CDR3 length equals 15 residues. Germline V lookup: CDR1 SGHRS, CDR2 YFSETQ.

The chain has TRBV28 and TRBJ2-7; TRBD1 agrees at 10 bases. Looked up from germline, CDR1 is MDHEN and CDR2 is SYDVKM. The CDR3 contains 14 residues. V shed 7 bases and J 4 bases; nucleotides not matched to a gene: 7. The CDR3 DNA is TGTGCCAGCAAGGGACAGGGGATAAGTTACGAGCAGTACTTC. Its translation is CASKGQGISYEQYF.

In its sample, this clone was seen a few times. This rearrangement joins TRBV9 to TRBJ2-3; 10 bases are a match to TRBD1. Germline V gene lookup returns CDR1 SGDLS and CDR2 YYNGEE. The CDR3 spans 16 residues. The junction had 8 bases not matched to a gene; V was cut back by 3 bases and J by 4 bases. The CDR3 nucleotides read TGTGCCAGCAGCGGCGCCCCCGGACAGGGGGCAGATACGCAGTATTTT. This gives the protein CASSGAPGQGADTQYF. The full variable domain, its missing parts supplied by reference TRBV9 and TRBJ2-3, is DSGVTQTPKHLITATGQRVTLRCSPRSGDLSVYWYQQSLDQGLQFLIQYYNGEERAKGNILERFSAQQFPDLHSELNLSSLELGDSALYFCASSGAPGQGADTQYFGPGTRLTVL.

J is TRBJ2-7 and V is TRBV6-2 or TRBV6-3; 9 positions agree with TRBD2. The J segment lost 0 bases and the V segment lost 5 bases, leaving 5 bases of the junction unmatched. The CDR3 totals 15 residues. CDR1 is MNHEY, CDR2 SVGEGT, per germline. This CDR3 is CASSSGGQSSYEQYF. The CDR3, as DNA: TGTGCCAGCAGTAGCGGGGGGCAGAGCTCCTACGAGCAGTACTTC.

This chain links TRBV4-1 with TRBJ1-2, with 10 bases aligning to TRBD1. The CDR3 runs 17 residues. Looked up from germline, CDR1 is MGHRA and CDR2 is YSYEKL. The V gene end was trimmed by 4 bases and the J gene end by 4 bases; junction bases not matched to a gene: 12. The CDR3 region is CASSPLYPGQGIYGYTF. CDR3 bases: TGCGCCAGCAGCCCCTTATATCCGGGACAGGGGATCTATGGCTACACCTTC.

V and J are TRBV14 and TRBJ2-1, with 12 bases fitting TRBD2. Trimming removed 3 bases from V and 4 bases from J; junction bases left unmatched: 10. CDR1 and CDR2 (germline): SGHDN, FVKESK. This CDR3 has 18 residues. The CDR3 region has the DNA TGTGCCAGCAGCCAGTACTTCCTAGCGGGGGGGACGTACAATGAGCAGTTCTTC. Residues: CASSQYFLAGGTYNEQFF.

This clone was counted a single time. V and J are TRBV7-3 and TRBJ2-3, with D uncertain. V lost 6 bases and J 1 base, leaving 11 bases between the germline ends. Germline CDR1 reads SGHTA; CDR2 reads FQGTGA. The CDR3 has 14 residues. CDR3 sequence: CASSRSLRTDTQYF. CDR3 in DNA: TGTGCCAGCAGTCGAAGCCTCCGCACAGATACGCAGTATTTT. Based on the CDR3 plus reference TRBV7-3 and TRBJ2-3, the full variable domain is GAGVSQTPSNKVTEKGKYVELRCDPISGHTALYWYRQSLGQGPEFLIYFQGTGAADDSGLPNDRFFAVRPEGSVSTLKIQRTERGDSAVYLCASSRSLRTDTQYFGPGTRLTVL.

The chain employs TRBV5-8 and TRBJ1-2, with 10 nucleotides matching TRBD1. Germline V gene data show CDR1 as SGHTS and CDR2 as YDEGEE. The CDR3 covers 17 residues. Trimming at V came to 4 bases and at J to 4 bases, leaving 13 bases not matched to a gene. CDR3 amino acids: CASSQTTRTGGLYGYTF. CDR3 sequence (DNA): TGTGCCAGCAGCCAAACCACAAGGACAGGGGGACTCTATGGCTACACCTTC.

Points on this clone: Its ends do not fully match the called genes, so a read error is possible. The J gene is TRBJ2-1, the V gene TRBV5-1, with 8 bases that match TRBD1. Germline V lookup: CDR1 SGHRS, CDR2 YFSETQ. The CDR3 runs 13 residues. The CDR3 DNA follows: TGTGCCAGCAGCTTCTCAGGGGGCGATGAGCAGTTCTTC. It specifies CASSFSGGDEQFF.

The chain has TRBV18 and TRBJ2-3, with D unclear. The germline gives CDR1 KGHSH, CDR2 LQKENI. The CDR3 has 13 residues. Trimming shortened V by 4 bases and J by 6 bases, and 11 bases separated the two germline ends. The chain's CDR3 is CASSLAPLDTQYF. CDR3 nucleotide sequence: TGTGCCAGCTCACTGGCTCCCCTGGATACGCAGTATTTT.

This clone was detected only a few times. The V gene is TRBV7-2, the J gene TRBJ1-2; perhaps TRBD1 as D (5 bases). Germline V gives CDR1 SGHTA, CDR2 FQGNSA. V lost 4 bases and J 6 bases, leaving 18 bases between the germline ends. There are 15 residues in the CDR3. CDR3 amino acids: CASSSRRPPRDGYTF. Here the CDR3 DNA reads TGTGCCAGCAGCTCAAGAAGACCACCCAGGGATGGCTACACCTTC.

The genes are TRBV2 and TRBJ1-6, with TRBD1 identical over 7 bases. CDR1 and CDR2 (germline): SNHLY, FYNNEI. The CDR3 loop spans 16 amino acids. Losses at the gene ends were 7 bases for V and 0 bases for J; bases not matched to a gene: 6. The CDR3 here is CASTRQGSSYNSPLHF. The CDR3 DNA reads TGTGCCAGCACGAGACAGGGTAGCTCCTATAATTCACCCCTCCACTTT.

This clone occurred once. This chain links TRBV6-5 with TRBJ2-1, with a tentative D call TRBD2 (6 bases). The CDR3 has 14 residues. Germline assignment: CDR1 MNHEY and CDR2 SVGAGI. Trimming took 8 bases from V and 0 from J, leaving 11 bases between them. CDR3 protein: CASCSEGSYNEQFF. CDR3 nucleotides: TGTGCCAGCTGTTCGGAGGGCTCCTACAATGAGCAGTTCTTC.

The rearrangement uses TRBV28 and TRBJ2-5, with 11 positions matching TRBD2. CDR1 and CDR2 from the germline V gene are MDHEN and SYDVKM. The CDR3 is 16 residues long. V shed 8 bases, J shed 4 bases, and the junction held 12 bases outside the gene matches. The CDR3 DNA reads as TGTGCCAGCTCATCTCCTGGGCTAGCGGGGGGAGAGACCCAGTACTTC. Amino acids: CASSSPGLAGGETQYF.

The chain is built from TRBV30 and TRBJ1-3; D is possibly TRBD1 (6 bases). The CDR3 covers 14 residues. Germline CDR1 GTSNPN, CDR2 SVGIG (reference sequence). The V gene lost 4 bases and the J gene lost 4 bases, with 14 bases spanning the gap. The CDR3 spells CAWNGGGQGNTIYF. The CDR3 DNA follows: TGTGCCTGGAATGGGGGCGGCCAGGGAAACACCATATATTTT.

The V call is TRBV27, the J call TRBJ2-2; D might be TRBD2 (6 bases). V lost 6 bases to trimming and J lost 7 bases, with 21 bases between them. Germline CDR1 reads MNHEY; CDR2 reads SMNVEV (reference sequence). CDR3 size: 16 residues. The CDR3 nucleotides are TGTGCCAGCAGATCACACTCTCACGGGAGTTTCGGGGAGCTGTTTTTT. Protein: CASRSHSHGSFGELFF.

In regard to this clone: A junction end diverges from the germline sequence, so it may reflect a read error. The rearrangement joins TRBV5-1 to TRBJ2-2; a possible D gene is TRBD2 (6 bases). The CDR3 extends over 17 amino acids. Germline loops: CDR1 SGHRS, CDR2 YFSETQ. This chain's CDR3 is CASSLRSPSSDTGELFF. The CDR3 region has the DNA TGTGCCAGCAGCTTGCGCTCGCCCTCTAGCGACACCGGGGAGCTGTTTTTT. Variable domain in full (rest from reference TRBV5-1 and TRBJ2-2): KAGVTQTPRYLIKTRGQQVTLSCSPISGHRSVSWYQQTPGQGLQFLFEYFSETQRNKGNFPGRFSGRQFSNSRSEMNVSTLELGDSALYLCASSLRSPSSDTGELFFGEGSRLTVL.